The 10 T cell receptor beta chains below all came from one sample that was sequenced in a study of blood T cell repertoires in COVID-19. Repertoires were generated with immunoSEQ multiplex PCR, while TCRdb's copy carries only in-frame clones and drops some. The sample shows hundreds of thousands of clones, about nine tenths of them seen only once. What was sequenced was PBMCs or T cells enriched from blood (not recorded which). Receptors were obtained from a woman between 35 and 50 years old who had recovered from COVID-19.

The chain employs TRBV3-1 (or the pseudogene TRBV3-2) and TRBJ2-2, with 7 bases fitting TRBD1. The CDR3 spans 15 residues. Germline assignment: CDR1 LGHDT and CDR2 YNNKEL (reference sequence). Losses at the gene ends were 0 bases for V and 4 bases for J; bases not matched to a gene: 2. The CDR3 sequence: CASSQDRGSTGELFF. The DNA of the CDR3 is TGTGCCAGCAGCCAAGACAGGGGGTCCACCGGGGAGCTGTTTTTT.

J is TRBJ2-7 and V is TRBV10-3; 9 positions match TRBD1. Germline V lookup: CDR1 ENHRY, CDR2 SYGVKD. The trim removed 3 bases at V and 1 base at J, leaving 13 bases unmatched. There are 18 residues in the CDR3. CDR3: CAISDPGAPGQGSYEQYF. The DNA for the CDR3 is TGTGCCATCAGTGACCCTGGGGCCCCGGGACAGGGTTCCTACGAGCAGTACTTC.

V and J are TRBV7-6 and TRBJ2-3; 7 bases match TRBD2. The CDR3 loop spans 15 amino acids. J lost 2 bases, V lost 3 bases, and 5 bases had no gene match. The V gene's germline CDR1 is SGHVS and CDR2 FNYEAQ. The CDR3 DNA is TGTGCCAGCAGCTTGTTGCGGGGGAACACAGATACGCAGTATTTT. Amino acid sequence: CASSLLRGNTDTQYF.

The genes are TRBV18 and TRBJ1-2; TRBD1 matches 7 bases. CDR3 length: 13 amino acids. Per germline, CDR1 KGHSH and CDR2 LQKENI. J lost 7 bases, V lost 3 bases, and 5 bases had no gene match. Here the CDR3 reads CASSPGDSLGYTF. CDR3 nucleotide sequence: TGTGCCAGCTCACCTGGGGACAGCCTTGGCTACACCTTC.

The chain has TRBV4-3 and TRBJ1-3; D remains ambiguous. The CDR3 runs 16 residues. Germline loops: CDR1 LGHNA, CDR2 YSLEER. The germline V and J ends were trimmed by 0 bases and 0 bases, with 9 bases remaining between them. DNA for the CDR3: TGCGCCAGCAGCCAAGATTCCAAGAGCTCTGGAAACACCATATATTTT. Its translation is CASSQDSKSSGNTIYF.

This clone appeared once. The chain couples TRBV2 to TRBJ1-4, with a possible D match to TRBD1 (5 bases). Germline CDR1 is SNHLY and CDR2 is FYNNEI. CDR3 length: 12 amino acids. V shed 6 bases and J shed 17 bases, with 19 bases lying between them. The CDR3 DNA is TGTGCCAGCAGCCAGGGACTGACTAAGGGCTTTTTT. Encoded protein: CASSQGLTKGFF.

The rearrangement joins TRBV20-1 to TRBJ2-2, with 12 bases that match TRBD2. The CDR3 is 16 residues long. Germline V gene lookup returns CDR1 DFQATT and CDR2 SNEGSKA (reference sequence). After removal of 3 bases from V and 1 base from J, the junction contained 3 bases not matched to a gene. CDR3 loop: CSASPGLAGNTGELFF. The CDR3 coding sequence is TGCAGTGCTAGTCCGGGACTAGCGGGGAACACCGGGGAGCTGTTTTTT.

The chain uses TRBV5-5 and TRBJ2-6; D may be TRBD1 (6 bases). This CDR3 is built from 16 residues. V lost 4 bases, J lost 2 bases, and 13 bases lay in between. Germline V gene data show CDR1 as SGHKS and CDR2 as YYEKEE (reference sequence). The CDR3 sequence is CASSQTTGTGANVLTF. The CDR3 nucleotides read TGTGCCAGCAGCCAAACGACAGGCACTGGGGCCAACGTCCTGACTTTC.

CDR3 nucleotide sequence: TGTGCCAGCAGAAGGACTAGCGGGGGGGCCCTTACAGATACGCAGTATTTT. It encodes CASRRTSGGALTDTQYF. The chain couples TRBV7-2 to TRBJ2-3, with 15 bases lining up with TRBD2. The CDR3 is 17 residues long. V dropped 6 bases and J dropped 3; count of bases not matched to a gene: 7. Germline lookup yields CDR1 SGHTA and CDR2 FQGNSA. Combining the CDR3 with reference TRBV7-2 and TRBJ2-3 gives the whole variable domain GAGVSQSPSNKVTEKGKDVELRCDPISGHTALYWYRQSLGQGLEFLIYFQGNSAPDKSGLPSDRFSAERTGGSVSTLTIQRTQQEDSAVYLCASRRTSGGALTDTQYFGPGTRLTVL.

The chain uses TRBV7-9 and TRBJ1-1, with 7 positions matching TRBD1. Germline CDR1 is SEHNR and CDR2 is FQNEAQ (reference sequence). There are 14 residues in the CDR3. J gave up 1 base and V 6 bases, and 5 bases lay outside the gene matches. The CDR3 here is CASSTGQTNTEAFF. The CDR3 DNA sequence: TGTGCCAGCAGTACGGGACAGACGAACACTGAAGCTTTCTTT.